The entry below describes one T cell receptor (beta chain). Germline CDR1 reads SEHNR; CDR2 reads FQNEAQ (reference sequence). The CDR3 runs to 13 residues. The V and J ends lost 4 bases and 6 bases respectively, with 12 bases between them. The repertoire was sequenced with immunoSEQ multiplex PCR; TCRdb's copy has only in-frame clones and lacks some. The table shows about 15,000 clones, with about 90% occurring only once. This sample was taken from a study of CD39 and CD103 CD8 tumor-infiltrating T cells. At sample collection, these patients were off therapy. T lymphocytes were negatively selected, with EpCAM beads added for tumor-infiltrating lymphocytes.

V and J are TRBV7-9 and TRBJ1-2, with D possibly matching TRBD1 (5 bases). The sample was CD8+ T cells sorted from blood. Subset specified: total memory CD8 T cells (CD45RA-CCR7+/-) from blood or uninvolved lymph node. The TCR was taken from a human donor with head and neck squamous cell carcinoma. CDR3 region: CASSSSQGDGYTF. The CDR3 DNA sequence: TGTGCCAGCAGCTCCTCCCAAGGGGATGGCTACACCTTC.